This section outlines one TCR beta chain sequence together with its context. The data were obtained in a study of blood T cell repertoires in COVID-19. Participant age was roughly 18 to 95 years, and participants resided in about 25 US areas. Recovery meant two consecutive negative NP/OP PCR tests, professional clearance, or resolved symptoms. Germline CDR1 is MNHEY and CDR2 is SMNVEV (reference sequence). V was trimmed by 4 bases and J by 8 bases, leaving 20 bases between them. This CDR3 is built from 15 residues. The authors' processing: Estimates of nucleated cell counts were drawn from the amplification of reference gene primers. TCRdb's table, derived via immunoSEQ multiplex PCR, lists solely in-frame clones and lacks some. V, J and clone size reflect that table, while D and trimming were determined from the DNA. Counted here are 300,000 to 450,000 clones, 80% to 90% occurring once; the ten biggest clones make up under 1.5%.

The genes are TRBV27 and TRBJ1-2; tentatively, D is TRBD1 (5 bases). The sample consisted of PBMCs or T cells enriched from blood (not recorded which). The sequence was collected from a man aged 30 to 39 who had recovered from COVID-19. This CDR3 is CASSSRQFGSGGYTF. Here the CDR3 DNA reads TGTGCCAGCAGTTCTAGACAGTTCGGGTCTGGCGGCTACACCTTC.